One sample yielded the 16 T cell receptor beta chains listed below, sequenced in a study of blood T cell repertoires in COVID-19. Sequenced by immunoSEQ multiplex PCR; TCRdb stores in-frame clones only, minus some. In the table there are about 310,000 clones, around 87% of which are singletons. The source material was peripheral blood. These receptors came from a woman aged 45-59 years who had recovered from COVID-19.

Many counts were recorded for this clone. The chain is built from TRBV27 and TRBJ2-2; TRBD1 matches 8 bases. V was clipped by 5 bases and J by 8 bases; unmatched bases: 7. Germline CDR1 is MNHEY and CDR2 is SMNVEV (reference sequence). The CDR3 spans 14 residues. CDR3 sequence: CASSRTGLGGELFF. CDR3 coding DNA: TGTGCCAGCAGTCGGACAGGGTTGGGTGGGGAGCTGTTTTTT.

This clone appeared a single time. The chain joins TRBV30 to TRBJ1-5; no reliable D call. CDR3 length equals 13 residues. CDR1 and CDR2 (germline): GTSNPN, SVGIG (reference sequence). V dropped 2 bases and J dropped 3 bases, with 8 bases sitting between them. The CDR3 bases are TGTGCCTGGAGTAAACTCAACAATCAGCCCCAGCATTTT. It specifies CAWSKLNNQPQHF. The full variable domain, completed using reference TRBV30 and TRBJ1-5, is SQTIHQWPATLVQPVGSPLSLECTVEGTSNPNLYWYRQAAGRGLQLLFYSVGIGQISSEVPQNLSASRPQDRQFILSSKKLLLSDSGFYLCAWSKLNNQPQHFGDGTRLSIL.

The V gene is TRBV3-1 (or the pseudogene TRBV3-2), the J gene TRBJ1-1; 9 nucleotides align to TRBD1. The V and J ends lost 6 bases and 5 bases, in that order; junction bases with no gene match: 7. In germline, CDR1 is LGHDT, CDR2 YNNKEL (reference sequence). The CDR3 extends over 14 amino acids. In DNA, the CDR3 is TGTGCCAGCAGACCGGACAGGGGAAGGACTGAAGCTTTCTTT. Protein product: CASRPDRGRTEAFF.

V is TRBV4-1 and J is TRBJ2-3; 12 bases are shared with TRBD2. The V and J ends lost 2 bases and 3 bases, in that order; junction bases with no gene match: 12. Germline CDR1 is MGHRA and CDR2 is YSYEKL. The CDR3 covers 19 residues. In nucleotides, the CDR3 is TGCGCCAGCAGCCAACTGCCTAGCGGGAGGGCCTCAGGAACAGATACGCAGTATTTT. Residues: CASSQLPSGRASGTDTQYF.

The chain recombines TRBV5-4 with TRBJ2-3; weak D call: TRBD2 (5 bases). The V end was cut by 3 bases, the J end by 8 bases, with 10 bases between. Germline loops: CDR1 SGHNT, CDR2 YYREEE (reference sequence). This CDR3 has 12 residues. CDR3 nucleotide sequence: TGTGCCAGCAGCTCACAACGGGGTACGCAGTATTTT. Translated: CASSSQRGTQYF.

The chain carries TRBV19 and TRBJ2-1, with TRBD2 identical over 12 bases. This CDR3 comprises 16 residues. Germline CDR1 and CDR2: LNHDA and SQIVND (reference sequence). Trimming cost V 5 bases and J 8 bases; bases outside gene matches: 10. The CDR3 loop is CASSDERLAGDDEQFF. Here the CDR3 DNA reads TGTGCCAGTAGTGACGAAAGACTAGCGGGGGACGATGAGCAGTTCTTC.

As to this clone: Other nucleotide sequences from this sample produce the same CDR3. The CDR3 reads CASSVAQGSSPLHF. CDR3 nucleotides: TGTGCCAGCAGCGTAGCACAGGGTAGTTCACCCCTCCACTTT. The chain is built from TRBV9 and TRBJ1-6, with D maybe TRBD1 (6 bases). V was pared by 0 bases and J by 9 bases, with 10 bases between. Germline V gives CDR1 SGDLS, CDR2 YYNGEE. CDR3 length equals 14 residues.

The J gene is TRBJ2-2, the V gene TRBV11-2; no definite D call. This CDR3 has 14 residues. V dropped 3 bases and J dropped 1 base, with 6 bases sitting between them. Germline V gene lookup returns CDR1 SGHAT and CDR2 FQNNGV. The CDR3 region is CASSFILNTGELFF. CDR3 nucleotide sequence: TGTGCCAGCAGCTTTATCCTGAACACCGGGGAGCTGTTTTTT.

The chain links TRBV30 to TRBJ1-2; D uncertain. Germline CDR1 and CDR2: GTSNPN and SVGIG (reference sequence). Trimming removed 0 bases at V and 4 bases at J, with 15 bases between. The CDR3 is 15 amino acids. In DNA, the CDR3 is TGTGCCTGGAGTGTAAAAGGAGTTGGTGGCTATGGCTACACCTTC. Residues: CAWSVKGVGGYGYTF. Full variable domain (remainder filled in from reference TRBV30 and TRBJ1-2): SQTIHQWPATLVQPVGSPLSLECTVEGTSNPNLYWYRQAAGRGLQLLFYSVGIGQISSEVPQNLSASRPQDRQFILSSKKLLLSDSGFYLCAWSVKGVGGYGYTFGSGTRLTVV.

This clone showed up many times. The chain carries TRBV10-1 and TRBJ1-4; 8 bases are a match to TRBD1. Trimming removed 0 bases from V and 7 bases from J; junction bases left unmatched: 1. CDR3 size: 14 residues. Germline lookup yields CDR1 WNHNN and CDR2 SYGVQD (reference sequence). The CDR3 sequence: CASSESGQGEKLFF. CDR3 coding DNA: TGCGCCAGCAGTGAGTCCGGACAGGGTGAAAAACTGTTTTTT.

This clone was observed once. The V and J genes are TRBV30 and TRBJ1-1, with D possibly matching TRBD1 (5 bases). Trimming shortened V by 2 bases and J by 7 bases, and 8 bases separated the two germline ends. This CDR3 region has 11 residues. From germline, CDR1 is GTSNPN and CDR2 SVGIG (reference sequence). CDR3 region: CAWSRGYEAFF. The CDR3 region has the DNA TGTGCCTGGAGTCGGGGGTATGAAGCTTTCTTT.

The chain couples TRBV7-2 to TRBJ1-2; TRBD1 aligns across 9 bases. The V segment lost 1 base and the J segment 4 bases; nucleotides outside the gene matches: 4. CDR1 and CDR2 from the germline V gene are SGHTA and FQGNSA. CDR3 size: 15 residues. As DNA, the CDR3 is TGTGCCAGCAGCTTAGAACAGGGGGCTAGCTATGGCTACACCTTC. As protein: CASSLEQGASYGYTF.

In its sample, this clone was seen once. V gene TRBV19 combines with J gene TRBJ2-7; TRBD1 is a possible D gene (6 bases). The CDR3 totals 11 residues. Per the germline V gene, CDR1 is LNHDA and CDR2 is SQIVND (reference sequence). Trimming cost V 10 bases and J 3 bases, with 10 bases left between them. The CDR3 spells CATEQGYEQYF. The CDR3 bases are TGTGCCACTGAACAGGGCTACGAGCAGTACTTC.

V gene TRBV19 combines with J gene TRBJ1-4, with D possibly being TRBD1 (5 bases). Trimming shortened V by 5 bases and J by 7 bases, and 17 bases separated the two germline ends. CDR1 is LNHDA, CDR2 SQIVND, per germline (reference sequence). CDR3 size: 15 residues. The CDR3: CASSQQEGIGEKLFF. CDR3 DNA sequence: TGTGCCAGTAGTCAACAGGAGGGGATCGGTGAAAAACTGTTTTTT.

The CDR3 coding sequence is TGTGCCTGGAGTGTAATAGGGGCTCGCGAGCAGTACTTC. The encoded protein is CAWSVIGAREQYF. This rearrangement joins TRBV30 to TRBJ2-7; maybe TRBD1 (5 bases). The CDR3 has 13 residues. Per the germline V gene, CDR1 is GTSNPN and CDR2 is SVGIG (reference sequence). The V end was cut by 0 bases, the J end by 6 bases, with 12 bases between. The full variable domain, its missing parts supplied by reference TRBV30 and TRBJ2-7, is SQTIHQWPATLVQPVGSPLSLECTVEGTSNPNLYWYRQAAGRGLQLLFYSVGIGQISSEVPQNLSASRPQDRQFILSSKKLLLSDSGFYLCAWSVIGAREQYFGPGTRLTVT.

In this sample, this clone turned up once. The CDR3 nucleotides read TGTGCCATCGAGACTGGAAACACCATATATTTT. It translates to CAIETGNTIYF. The J gene is TRBJ1-3, the V gene TRBV10-3; D gene uncertain. V shed 8 bases and J shed 2 bases, with 4 bases lying between them. This CDR3 has 11 amino acids. In germline, CDR1 is ENHRY, CDR2 SYGVKD.